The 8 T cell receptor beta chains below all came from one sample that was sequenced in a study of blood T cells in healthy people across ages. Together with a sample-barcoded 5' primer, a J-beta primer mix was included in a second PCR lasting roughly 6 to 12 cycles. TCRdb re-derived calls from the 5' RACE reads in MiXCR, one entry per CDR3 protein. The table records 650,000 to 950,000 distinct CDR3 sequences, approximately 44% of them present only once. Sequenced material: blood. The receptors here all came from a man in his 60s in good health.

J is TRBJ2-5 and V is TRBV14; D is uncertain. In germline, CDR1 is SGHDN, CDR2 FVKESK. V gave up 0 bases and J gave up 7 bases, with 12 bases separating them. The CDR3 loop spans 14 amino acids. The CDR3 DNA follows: TGTGCCAGCAGCCAAGAGAACTTCGTGGGGACCCAGTACTTC. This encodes CASSQENFVGTQYF.

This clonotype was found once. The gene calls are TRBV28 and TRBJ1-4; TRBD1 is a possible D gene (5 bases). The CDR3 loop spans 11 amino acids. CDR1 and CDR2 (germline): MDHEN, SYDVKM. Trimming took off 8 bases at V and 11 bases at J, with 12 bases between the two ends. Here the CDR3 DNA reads TGTGCCAGCCTCGGGACGAAGAAACTGTTTTTT. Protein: CASLGTKKLFF. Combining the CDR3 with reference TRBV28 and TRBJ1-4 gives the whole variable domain DVKVTQSSRYLVKRTGEKVFLECVQDMDHENMFWYRQDPGLGLRLIYFSYDVKMKEKGDIPEGYSVSREKKERFSLILESASTNQTSMYLCASLGTKKLFFGSGTQLSVL.

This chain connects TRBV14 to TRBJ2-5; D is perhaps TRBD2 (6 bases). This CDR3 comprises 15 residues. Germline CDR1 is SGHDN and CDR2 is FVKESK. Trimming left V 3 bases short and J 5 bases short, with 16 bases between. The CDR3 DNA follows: TGTGCCAGCAGCCACCTCGGAGGGCAGACGGAGACCCAGTACTTC. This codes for CASSHLGGQTETQYF.

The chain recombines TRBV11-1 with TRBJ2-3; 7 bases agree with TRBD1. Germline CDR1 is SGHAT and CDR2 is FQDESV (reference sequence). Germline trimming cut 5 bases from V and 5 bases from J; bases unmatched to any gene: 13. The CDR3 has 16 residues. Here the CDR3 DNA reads TGTGCCAGCAGCACCCTCCCCAGGGGGTTGTTAGATACGCAGTATTTT. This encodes CASSTLPRGLLDTQYF.

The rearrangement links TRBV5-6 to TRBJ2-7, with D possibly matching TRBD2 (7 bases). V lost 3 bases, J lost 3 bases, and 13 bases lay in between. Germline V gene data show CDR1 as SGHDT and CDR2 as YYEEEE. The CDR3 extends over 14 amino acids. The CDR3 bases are TGTGCCAGCAGCTCAGCGGGACACCTCTACGAGCAGTACTTC. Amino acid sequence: CASSSAGHLYEQYF.

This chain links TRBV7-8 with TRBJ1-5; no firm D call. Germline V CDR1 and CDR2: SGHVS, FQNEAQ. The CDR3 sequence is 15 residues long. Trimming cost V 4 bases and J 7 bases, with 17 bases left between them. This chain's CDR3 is CASSSRYLNGQPQHF. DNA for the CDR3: TGTGCCAGCAGCTCCCGTTATTTGAATGGACAGCCCCAGCATTTT.

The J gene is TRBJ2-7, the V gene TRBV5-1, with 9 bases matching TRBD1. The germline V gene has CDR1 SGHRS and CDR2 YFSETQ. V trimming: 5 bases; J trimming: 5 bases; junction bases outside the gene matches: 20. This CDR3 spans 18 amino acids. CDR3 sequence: CASRIWTAQRDRAHEQYF. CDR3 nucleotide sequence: TGCGCCAGCAGAATCTGGACAGCCCAACGGGACAGGGCCCACGAGCAGTACTTC.

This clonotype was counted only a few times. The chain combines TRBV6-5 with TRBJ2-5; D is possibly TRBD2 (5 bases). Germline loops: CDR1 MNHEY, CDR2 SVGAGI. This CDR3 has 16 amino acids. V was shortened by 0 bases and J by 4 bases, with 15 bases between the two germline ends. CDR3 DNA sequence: TGTGCCAGCAGTTACTCCCTTTCTAGCACTTCAGAGACCCAGTACTTC. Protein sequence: CASSYSLSSTSETQYF.